The sample holds a few counts of the clone carrying this TCR beta chain. TCRdb processed the 5' RACE reads anew with MiXCR; each CDR3 protein has one entry. The table lists more than 300,000 distinct CDR3 sequences, roughly 15% of them singletons. This record belongs to a study of T-cell memory formation after mild COVID-19. Sequenced sample: PBMCs or a T cell subset sorted from them (not recorded which). The clonotype originates from a man aged 18 to 30 who had mild COVID-19 (a few samples of this study predate the infection). Cell type and time point are not known.

CDR3 bases: TGTGCCAGCTCACCAACCCAGGGAGTAGTTGAGACCCAGTACTTC. It translates to CASSPTQGVVETQYF. V gene TRBV18 combines with J gene TRBJ2-5; D may be TRBD1 or TRBD2 (5 bases each). V was trimmed by 2 bases and J by 5 bases, leaving 15 bases between them. CDR1 KGHSH and CDR2 LQKENI come from the germline V gene. The CDR3 is 15 amino acids.